This entry features one T cell receptor (beta chain) sequence. The data were produced by immunoSEQ multiplex PCR, yet TCRdb's version contains in-frame clones alone and is incomplete. The sample lists tens of thousands of clones, around 75% occurring once. The data were taken from a study of blood T cell repertoires in COVID-19. Study information: Nucleic acid was either cDNA or gDNA, and it came from T cells, B-cell-depleted T cells, or PBMCs.

Trimming removed 0 bases from V and 7 bases from J, with 14 bases in between. This CDR3 is built from 15 residues. The germline V gene has CDR1 SGHVS and CDR2 FQNEAQ. The sequence derives from a man between 65 and 85 years old with COVID-19, enrolled during active disease. V gene TRBV7-8 combines with J gene TRBJ2-3; possible D gene TRBD1, 6 bases. Material: peripheral blood. The DNA of the CDR3 is TGTGCCAGCAGCTTAGCTTATGAAGGGGGAAATACGCAGTATTTT. It translates to CASSLAYEGGNTQYF.